One sample yielded the 2 T cell receptor beta chains listed below, sequenced in a study of cytomegalovirus exposure and HLA in healthy donors. The PCR employed 60 Vbeta primers together with 13 Jbeta primers. TCRdb keeps only in-frame clones here, not all; method: immunoSEQ multiplex PCR. The profile covers around 140,000 clones, with about 80% appearing a single time and 1.4% taken by the ten largest. The sequenced material came from PBMCs. These receptors came from a man aged 30 to 45 in good health and CMV-seropositive.

The V call is TRBV27, the J call TRBJ2-7; 9 nucleotides align to TRBD1. The CDR3 contains 15 residues. Per the germline V gene, CDR1 is MNHEY and CDR2 is SMNVEV (reference sequence). The V segment lost 0 bases and the J segment 4 bases; nucleotides outside the gene matches: 4. The CDR3 DNA sequence: TGTGCCAGCAGTTTATCGGTACAGGGGGCTTACGAGCAGTACTTC. Its translation: CASSLSVQGAYEQYF.

As concerns this clone: One junction end does not reproduce the germline sequence, and a read error may be involved. This rearrangement joins TRBV7-3 to TRBJ1-5; D is possibly TRBD1 (6 bases). There are 15 residues in the CDR3. Looked up from germline, CDR1 is SGHTA and CDR2 is FQGTGA. The CDR3 nucleotides are TGTGACAGCTACCCGCGTCAGGGGCGCAGTCAGCCCCAGCATTTT. Encoded protein: CDSYPRQGRSQPQHF.